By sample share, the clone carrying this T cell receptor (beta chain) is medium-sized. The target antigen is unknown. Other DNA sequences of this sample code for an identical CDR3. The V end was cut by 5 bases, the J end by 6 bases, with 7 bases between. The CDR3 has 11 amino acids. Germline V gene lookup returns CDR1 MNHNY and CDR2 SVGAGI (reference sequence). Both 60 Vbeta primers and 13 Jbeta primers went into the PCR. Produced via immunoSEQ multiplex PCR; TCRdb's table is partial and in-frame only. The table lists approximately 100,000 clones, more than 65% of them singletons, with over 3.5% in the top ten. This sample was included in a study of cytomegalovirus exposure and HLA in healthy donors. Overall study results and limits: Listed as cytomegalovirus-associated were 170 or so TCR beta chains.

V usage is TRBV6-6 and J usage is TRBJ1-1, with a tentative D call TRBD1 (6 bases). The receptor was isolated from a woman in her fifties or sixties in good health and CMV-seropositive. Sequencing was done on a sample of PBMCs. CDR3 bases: TGTGCCAGCAGTCAGGGGTCTGAAGCTTTCTTT. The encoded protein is CASSQGSEAFF.